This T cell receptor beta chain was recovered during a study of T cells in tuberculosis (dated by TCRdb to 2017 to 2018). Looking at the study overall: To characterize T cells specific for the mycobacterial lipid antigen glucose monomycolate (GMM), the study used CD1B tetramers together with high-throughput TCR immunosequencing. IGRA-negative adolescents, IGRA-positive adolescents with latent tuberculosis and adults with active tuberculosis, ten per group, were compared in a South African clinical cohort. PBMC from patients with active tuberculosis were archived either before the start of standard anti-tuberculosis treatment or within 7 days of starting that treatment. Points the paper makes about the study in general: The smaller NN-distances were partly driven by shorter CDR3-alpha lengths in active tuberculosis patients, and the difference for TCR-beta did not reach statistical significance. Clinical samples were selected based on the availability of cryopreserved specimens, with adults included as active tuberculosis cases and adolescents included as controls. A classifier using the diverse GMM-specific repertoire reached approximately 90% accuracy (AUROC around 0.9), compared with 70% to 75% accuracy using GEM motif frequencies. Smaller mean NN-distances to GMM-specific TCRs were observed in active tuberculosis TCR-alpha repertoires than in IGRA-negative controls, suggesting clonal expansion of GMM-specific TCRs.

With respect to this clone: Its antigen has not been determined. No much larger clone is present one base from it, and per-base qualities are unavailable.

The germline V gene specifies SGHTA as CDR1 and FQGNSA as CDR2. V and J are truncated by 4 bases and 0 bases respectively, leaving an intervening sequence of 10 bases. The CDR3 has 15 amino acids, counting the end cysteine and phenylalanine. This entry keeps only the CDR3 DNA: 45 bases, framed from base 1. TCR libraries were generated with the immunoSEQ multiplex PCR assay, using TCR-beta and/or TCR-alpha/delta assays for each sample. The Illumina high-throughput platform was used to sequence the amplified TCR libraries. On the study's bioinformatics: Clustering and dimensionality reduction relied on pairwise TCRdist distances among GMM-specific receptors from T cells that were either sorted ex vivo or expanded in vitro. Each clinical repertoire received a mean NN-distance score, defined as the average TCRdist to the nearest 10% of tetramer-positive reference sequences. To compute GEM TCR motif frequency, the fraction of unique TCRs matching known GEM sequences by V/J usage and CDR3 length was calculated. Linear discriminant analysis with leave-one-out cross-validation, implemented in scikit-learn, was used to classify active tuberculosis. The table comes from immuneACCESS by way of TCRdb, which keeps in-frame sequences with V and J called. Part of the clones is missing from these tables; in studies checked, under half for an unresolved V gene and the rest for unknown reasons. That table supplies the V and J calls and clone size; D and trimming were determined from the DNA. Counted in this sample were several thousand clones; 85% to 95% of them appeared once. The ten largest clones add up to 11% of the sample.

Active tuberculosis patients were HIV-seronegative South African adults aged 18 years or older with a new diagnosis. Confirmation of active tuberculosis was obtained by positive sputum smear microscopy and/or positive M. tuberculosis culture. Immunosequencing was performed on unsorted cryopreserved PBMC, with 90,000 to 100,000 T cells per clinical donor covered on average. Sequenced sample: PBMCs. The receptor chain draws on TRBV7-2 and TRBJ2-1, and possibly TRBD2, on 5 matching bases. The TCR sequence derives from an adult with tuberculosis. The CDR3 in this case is CASSSSLSSYNEQFF. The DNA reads TGTGCCAGCAGCTCTAGCCTCAGCTCCTACAATGAGCAGTTCTTC.